These 29 T cell receptor beta chains came from one sample sequenced in a study of blood T cell repertoires in COVID-19. Sequencing was performed with immunoSEQ multiplex PCR; in TCRdb, only in-frame clones are kept and a portion is missing. Of tens of thousands of clones in the sample, 85% to 90% were seen once. Sequencing was performed on peripheral blood. The receptors come from a man aged 70 or older with active COVID-19.

The V gene is TRBV5-1, the J gene TRBJ1-1, with D hard to call. The V end lost 3 bases, the J end lost 8 bases, and 8 bases lay between the germline ends. This CDR3 is 11 amino acids long. Germline loops: CDR1 SGHRS, CDR2 YFSETQ. The CDR3 region is CASSSAIEAFF. The CDR3 bases are TGCGCCAGCAGCTCAGCGATAGAAGCTTTCTTT.

This chain connects TRBV7-4 to TRBJ2-7; 7 nucleotides agree with TRBD1. CDR3 length: 14 residues. Germline CDR1 SGHVT, CDR2 SQSDAQ. V trimming: 2 bases; J trimming: 2 bases; junction bases outside the gene matches: 3. The CDR3 spells CASSLRDRAYEQYF. CDR3 DNA: TGTGCCAGCAGCTTAAGGGACAGAGCCTACGAGCAGTACTTC.

The chain recombines TRBV9 with TRBJ2-5; 11 nucleotides line up with TRBD2. Germline trimming cut 3 bases from V and 0 bases from J; bases unmatched to any gene: 4. From germline, CDR1 is SGDLS and CDR2 YYNGEE. The CDR3 is 16 residues long. CDR3 sequence reads: CASSDPGLADQETQYF. CDR3 sequence (DNA): TGTGCCAGCAGCGATCCGGGACTAGCGGACCAAGAGACCCAGTACTTC.

The chain combines TRBV19 with TRBJ2-1; maybe TRBD2 (7 bases). Trimming took off 2 bases at V and 7 bases at J, with 15 bases between the two ends. This CDR3 contains 15 residues. The germline V gene has CDR1 LNHDA and CDR2 SQIVND (reference sequence). The CDR3 loop reads CASSISGGLQNEQFF. The CDR3 nucleotides read TGTGCCAGTAGTATATCCGGGGGGCTACAGAATGAGCAGTTCTTC.

This chain links TRBV3-1 (or the pseudogene TRBV3-2) with TRBJ1-2; D is undetermined. The CDR3 is 15 residues long. The V end was cut by 0 bases, the J end by 6 bases, with 14 bases between. From germline, CDR1 is LGHDT and CDR2 YNNKEL (reference sequence). The CDR3 DNA follows: TGTGCCAGCAGCCAAGATCAGGCCGGGGTGGATGGCTACACCTTC. Protein sequence: CASSQDQAGVDGYTF.

This clone was detected a few times. The chain combines TRBV15 with TRBJ1-2; TRBD1 might be the D (5 bases). Germline CDR1 reads LNHNV; CDR2 reads YYDKDF (reference sequence). Trimming took 0 bases from V and 3 from J, leaving 14 bases between them. The CDR3 has 16 amino acids. CDR3 in amino acids: CATSRDGVGRHYGYTF. The CDR3 DNA sequence: TGTGCCACCAGCAGAGATGGCGTGGGGCGGCACTATGGCTACACCTTC.

The chain joins TRBV3-1 (or the pseudogene TRBV3-2) to TRBJ1-6, with TRBD1 identical over 8 bases. The CDR3 covers 15 residues. Trimming at V came to 1 base and at J to 10 bases, leaving 6 bases not matched to a gene. CDR1 is LGHDT, CDR2 YNNKEL, per germline (reference sequence). CDR3 nucleotides: TGTGCCAGCAGCCAAGGTGCCAGGGGGCGGTCACCCCTCCACTTT. This gives the protein CASSQGARGRSPLHF.

The J gene is TRBJ2-7, the V gene TRBV6-6; 7 bases align to TRBD2. Germline CDR1 MNHNY, CDR2 SVGAGI (reference sequence). J gave up 3 bases and V 7 bases, and 9 bases lay outside the gene matches. The CDR3 runs to 14 residues. CDR3 protein: CASIKGRGFYEQYF. CDR3 DNA: TGTGCCAGCATCAAAGGGAGGGGATTCTACGAGCAGTACTTC.

CDR3 residues: CASSSTSGRRHNEQFF. In DNA form, the CDR3 reads TGCGCCAGCAGTTCGACTAGCGGGAGGAGGCACAATGAGCAGTTCTTC. The chain uses TRBV5-1 and TRBJ2-1, with 13 bases that match TRBD2. The CDR3 loop spans 16 amino acids. The germline CDR1 and CDR2 sequences are SGHRS and YFSETQ. Trimming removed 5 bases from V and 5 bases from J; junction bases left unmatched: 7.

V is TRBV28 and J is TRBJ1-2; D not resolved. V lost 6 bases and J lost 8, with 16 bases in between. Germline V gene data show CDR1 as MDHEN and CDR2 as SYDVKM. The CDR3 is 13 amino acids. The CDR3 spells CASRAQVLFGYTF. CDR3 coding DNA: TGTGCCAGCAGGGCCCAGGTTCTATTCGGCTACACCTTC.

The chain combines TRBV19 with TRBJ2-7, with D possibly TRBD2 on 6 matching bases. The CDR3 runs 14 residues. The V end was cut by 3 bases, the J end by 5 bases, with 14 bases between. Germline V gene data show CDR1 as LNHDA and CDR2 as SQIVND (reference sequence). CDR3 DNA sequence: TGTGCCAGTAGTATCTATGCGGGGCGGAACGAGCAGTACTTC. As protein: CASSIYAGRNEQYF.

CDR3 DNA sequence: TGTGCCAGCAGTGTACTAGCGGGGGGGAACAATGAGCAGTTCTTC. Its translation is CASSVLAGGNNEQFF. The chain links TRBV2 to TRBJ2-1; TRBD2 aligns across 13 bases. The trim removed 4 bases at V and 5 bases at J, leaving 2 bases unmatched. This CDR3 is 15 amino acids long. The germline CDR1 and CDR2 sequences are SNHLY and FYNNEI. The full variable domain, in which reference TRBV2 and TRBJ2-1 provide the parts outside the CDR3, is EPEVTQTPSHQVTQMGQEVILRCVPISNHLYFYWYRQILGQKVEFLVSFYNNEISEKSEIFDDQFSVERPDGSNFTLKIRSTKLEDSAMYFCASSVLAGGNNEQFFGPGTRLTVL.

The CDR3 reads CASSLGSYNEQFF. The CDR3 coding sequence is TGTGCCAGCAGCTTAGGTTCGTACAATGAGCAGTTCTTC. This sequence joins TRBV7-9 and TRBJ2-1, with no clear D. This CDR3 has 13 residues. Germline lookup yields CDR1 SEHNR and CDR2 FQNEAQ (reference sequence). The V and J ends lost 1 base and 4 bases respectively, with 5 bases between them.

The rearrangement uses TRBV6-5 and TRBJ2-7; possible D gene TRBD1, 6 bases. Deletions cut 8 bases from V and 4 bases from J, with 12 bases between. The germline V gene encodes CDR1 MNHEY and CDR2 SVGAGI. This CDR3 is 12 amino acids long. The CDR3: CASDRDTYEQYF. The CDR3 nucleotides read TGTGCCAGCGACCGGGACACATACGAGCAGTACTTC.

This chain connects TRBV3-1 (or the pseudogene TRBV3-2) to TRBJ2-1; 13 nucleotides match TRBD2. V gave up 6 bases and J gave up 8 bases; unmatched junction bases: 16. This CDR3 has 18 residues. From germline, CDR1 is LGHDT and CDR2 YNNKEL (reference sequence). DNA for the CDR3: TGTGCCAGCAGTTCTACTAGCGGGAGGGCCCGATTCATTTATGAGCAGTTCTTC. It is translated as CASSSTSGRARFIYEQFF.

V is TRBV30 and J is TRBJ2-7; TRBD1 aligns across 10 bases. J gave up 6 bases and V 0 bases, and 5 bases lay outside the gene matches. The CDR3 is made up of 14 amino acids. Germline V CDR1 and CDR2: GTSNPN, SVGIG (reference sequence). The CDR3 DNA reads TGTGCCTGGAGTGTCGGGACAGGGGCTGGCGAGCAGTACTTC. It specifies CAWSVGTGAGEQYF.

The chain combines TRBV4-1 with TRBJ2-2; 10 bases agree with TRBD2. Losses at the gene ends were 6 bases for V and 0 bases for J; bases not matched to a gene: 1. This CDR3 region has 15 residues. The germline V gene has CDR1 MGHRA and CDR2 YSYEKL. CDR3 in DNA: TGCGCCAGCAGTACTAGCGGGGCGAACACCGGGGAGCTGTTTTTT. As protein: CASSTSGANTGELFF.

Here the CDR3 reads CATSDPIQGGDEQYF. CDR3 sequence (DNA): TGTGCCACCAGTGATCCTATACAGGGTGGCGACGAGCAGTACTTC. The chain carries TRBV24-1 and TRBJ2-7; perhaps TRBD1 as D (6 bases). In germline, CDR1 is KGHDR, CDR2 SFDVKD. This CDR3 region has 15 residues. Trimming took off 3 bases at V and 5 bases at J, with 16 bases between the two ends.

The rearrangement uses TRBV18 and TRBJ1-3; D uncertain. CDR3 length equals 15 residues. Germline V gene data show CDR1 as KGHSH and CDR2 as LQKENI. The V end lost 2 bases, the J end lost 2 bases, and 10 bases lay between the germline ends. The CDR3 protein is CASSPAVFAGNTIYF. The DNA for the CDR3 is TGTGCCAGCTCACCAGCAGTCTTCGCTGGAAACACCATATATTTT. Full variable domain (remainder filled in from reference TRBV18 and TRBJ1-3): NAGVMQNPRHLVRRRGQEARLRCSPMKGHSHVYWYRQLPEEGLKFMVYLQKENIIDESGMPKERFSAEFPKEGPSILRIQQVVRGDSAAYFCASSPAVFAGNTIYFGEGSWLTVV.

The gene calls are TRBV15 and TRBJ2-2; 7 bases map to TRBD2. V gave up 3 bases and J gave up 3 bases; unmatched junction bases: 4. There are 15 residues in the CDR3. Germline CDR1 reads LNHNV; CDR2 reads YYDKDF (reference sequence). The CDR3 DNA sequence: TGTGCCACCAGCAGGGTACGGGAGGACACCGGGGAGCTGTTTTTT. Its protein product is CATSRVREDTGELFF.

The chain employs TRBV19 and TRBJ2-5; the D gene is possibly TRBD2 (5 bases). This CDR3 contains 16 residues. V lost 1 base to trimming and J lost 0 bases, with 12 bases between them. The germline V gene has CDR1 LNHDA and CDR2 SQIVND (reference sequence). CDR3 sequence (DNA): TGTGCCAGTAGTATAGGCCCTCTAGCATACCAAGAGACCCAGTACTTC. Amino acids: CASSIGPLAYQETQYF. Combining the CDR3 with reference TRBV19 and TRBJ2-5 gives the whole variable domain DGGITQSPKYLFRKEGQNVTLSCEQNLNHDAMYWYRQDPGQGLRLIYYSQIVNDFQKGDIAEGYSVSREKKESFPLTVTSAQKNPTAFYLCASSIGPLAYQETQYFGPGTRLLVL.

The V gene is TRBV25-1, the J gene TRBJ2-5; 7 bases are shared with TRBD2. Germline CDR1 MGHDK, CDR2 SYGVNS. CDR3 length: 17 residues. V was clipped by 4 bases and J by 4 bases; unmatched bases: 15. CDR3 coding DNA: TGTGCCAGCAGTGTTGGGCTAGTGGCGGGAGCTGGAGAGACCCAGTACTTC. Translation gives CASSVGLVAGAGETQYF.

The genes are TRBV19 and TRBJ1-1; no clear D. This CDR3 has 12 residues. Germline V gene sequence: CDR1 LNHDA, CDR2 SQIVND (reference sequence). Trimming removed 3 bases at V and 4 bases at J, with 6 bases between. CDR3 protein: CASSIEATEAFF. The DNA of the CDR3 is TGTGCCAGTAGTATTGAGGCCACTGAAGCTTTCTTT.

The V gene is TRBV7-9, the J gene TRBJ1-1; tentatively, D is TRBD1 (6 bases). V was pared by 4 bases and J by 6 bases, with 9 bases between. This CDR3 is built from 12 residues. Germline V gene lookup returns CDR1 SEHNR and CDR2 FQNEAQ (reference sequence). CDR3 sequence (DNA): TGTGCCAGCAGCTATTACAGGGCTGAAGCTTTCTTT. It codes for CASSYYRAEAFF.

The V gene is TRBV7-9, the J gene TRBJ2-4; no clear D gene. The germline V and J ends were trimmed by 5 bases and 6 bases, with 11 bases remaining between them. The V gene's germline CDR1 is SEHNR and CDR2 FQNEAQ (reference sequence). The CDR3 loop spans 13 amino acids. The CDR3 region has the DNA TGTGCCAGCAGCGACAACCCAGGAAACATTCAGTACTTC. Protein: CASSDNPGNIQYF.

The chain has TRBV6-5 and TRBJ1-5; D remains ambiguous. The germline gives CDR1 MNHEY, CDR2 SVGAGI. The CDR3 extends over 14 amino acids. The V and J ends lost 6 bases and 6 bases respectively, with 15 bases between them. CDR3 region: CASSEGLKGQPQHF. Here the CDR3 DNA reads TGTGCCAGCAGCGAGGGCCTGAAGGGTCAGCCCCAGCATTTT.

The chain uses TRBV6-2 or TRBV6-3 and TRBJ2-1; TRBD2 aligns across 13 bases. With V trimmed by 6 bases and J by 2 bases, 7 bases remained unmatched. The CDR3 length is 17 residues. Germline lookup yields CDR1 MNHEY and CDR2 SVGEGT. Here the CDR3 reads CASSGTSGMYPYNEQFF. For the CDR3, the DNA is TGTGCCAGCAGCGGGACTAGCGGGATGTATCCCTACAATGAGCAGTTCTTC.

The genes are TRBV4-2 and TRBJ2-1, with a possible D match to TRBD2 (5 bases). V was trimmed by 0 bases and J by 0 bases, leaving 12 bases between them. Germline CDR1 and CDR2: LGHNA and YNFKEQ. The CDR3 consists of 17 residues. This chain's CDR3 is CASSQDSSASSYNEQFF. Written as DNA, the CDR3 is TGTGCCAGCAGCCAAGACAGTAGCGCGAGCTCCTACAATGAGCAGTTCTTC.

V is TRBV7-9 and J is TRBJ2-1; D is uncertain. The CDR3 is made up of 13 amino acids. From germline, CDR1 is SEHNR and CDR2 FQNEAQ (reference sequence). V was clipped by 5 bases and J by 4 bases, with 9 bases between them. Here the CDR3 reads CASSLRGYNEQFF. The CDR3 nucleotides are TGTGCCAGCAGCCTAAGAGGTTACAATGAGCAGTTCTTC.